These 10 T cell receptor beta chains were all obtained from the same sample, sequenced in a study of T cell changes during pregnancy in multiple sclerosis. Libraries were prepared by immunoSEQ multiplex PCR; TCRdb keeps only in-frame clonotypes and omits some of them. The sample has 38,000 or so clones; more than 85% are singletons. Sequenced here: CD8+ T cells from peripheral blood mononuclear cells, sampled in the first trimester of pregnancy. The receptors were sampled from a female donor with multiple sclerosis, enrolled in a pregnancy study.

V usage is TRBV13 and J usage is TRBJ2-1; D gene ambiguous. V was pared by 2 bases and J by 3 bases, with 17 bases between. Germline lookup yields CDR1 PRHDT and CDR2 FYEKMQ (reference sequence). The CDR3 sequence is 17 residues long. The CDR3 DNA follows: TGTGCCAGCAGCTTATTTGGCCTTAGCCGTGGCTACAATGAGCAGTTCTTC. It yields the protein CASSLFGLSRGYNEQFF. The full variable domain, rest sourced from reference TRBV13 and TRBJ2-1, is AAGVIQSPRHLIKEKRETATLKCYPIPRHDTVYWYQQGPGQDPQFLISFYEKMQSDKGSIPDRFSAQQFSDYHSELNMSSLELGDSALYFCASSLFGLSRGYNEQFFGPGTRLTVL.

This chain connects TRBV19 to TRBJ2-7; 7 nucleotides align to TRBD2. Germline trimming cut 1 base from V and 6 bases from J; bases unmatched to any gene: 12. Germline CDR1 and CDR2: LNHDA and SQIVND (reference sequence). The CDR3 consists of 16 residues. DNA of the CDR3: TGTGCCAGTAGTATAGGGGTCGGTGGACTAGTCGGCGAGCAGTACTTC. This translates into CASSIGVGGLVGEQYF.

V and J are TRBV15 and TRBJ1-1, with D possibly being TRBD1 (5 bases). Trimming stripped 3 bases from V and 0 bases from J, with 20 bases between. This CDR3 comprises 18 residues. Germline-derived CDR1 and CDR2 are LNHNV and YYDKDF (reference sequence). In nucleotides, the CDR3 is TGTGCCACCAGCAGCGATACAGGAAAATCAAACATGAACACTGAAGCTTTCTTT. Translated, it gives CATSSDTGKSNMNTEAFF.

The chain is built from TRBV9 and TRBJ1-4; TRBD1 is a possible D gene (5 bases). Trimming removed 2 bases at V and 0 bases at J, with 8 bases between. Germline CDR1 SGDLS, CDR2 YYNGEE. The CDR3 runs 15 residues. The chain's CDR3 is CASSVEGATNEKLFF. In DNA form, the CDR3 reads TGTGCCAGCAGCGTCGAAGGGGCAACTAATGAAAAACTGTTTTTT. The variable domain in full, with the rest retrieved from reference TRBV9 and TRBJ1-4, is DSGVTQTPKHLITATGQRVTLRCSPRSGDLSVYWYQQSLDQGLQFLIQYYNGEERAKGNILERFSAQQFPDLHSELNLSSLELGDSALYFCASSVEGATNEKLFFGSGTQLSVL.

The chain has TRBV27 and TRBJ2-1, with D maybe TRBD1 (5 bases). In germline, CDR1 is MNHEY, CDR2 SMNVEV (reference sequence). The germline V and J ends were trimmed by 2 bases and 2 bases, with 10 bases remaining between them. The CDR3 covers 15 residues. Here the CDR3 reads CASSLGAMPYNEQFF. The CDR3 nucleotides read TGTGCCAGCAGTTTAGGGGCGATGCCCTACAATGAGCAGTTCTTC.

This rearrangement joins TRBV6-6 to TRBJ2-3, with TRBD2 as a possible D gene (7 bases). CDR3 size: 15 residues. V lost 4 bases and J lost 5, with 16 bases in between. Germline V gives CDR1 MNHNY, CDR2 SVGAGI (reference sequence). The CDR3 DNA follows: TGTGCCAGCAGTTCTAGTCGGGGGGCCGGAGATACGCAGTATTTT. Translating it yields CASSSSRGAGDTQYF.

CDR3 DNA: TGTGCCAGCAGCCGCTTGGGGACTAGCGGCGATGAGCAGTTCTTC. Translating it yields CASSRLGTSGDEQFF. The chain carries TRBV7-9 and TRBJ2-1; 11 bases are shared with TRBD2. CDR3 length equals 15 residues. The germline CDR1 and CDR2 sequences are SEHNR and FQNEAQ (reference sequence). After removal of 5 bases from V and 8 bases from J, the junction contained 8 bases not matched to a gene. The full variable domain, with the rest looked up from reference TRBV7-9 and TRBJ2-1, is DTGVSQNPRHKITKRGQNVTFRCDPISEHNRLYWYRQTLGQGPEFLTYFQNEAQLEKSRLLSDRFSAERPKGSFSTLEIQRTEQGDSAMYLCASSRLGTSGDEQFFGPGTRLTVL.

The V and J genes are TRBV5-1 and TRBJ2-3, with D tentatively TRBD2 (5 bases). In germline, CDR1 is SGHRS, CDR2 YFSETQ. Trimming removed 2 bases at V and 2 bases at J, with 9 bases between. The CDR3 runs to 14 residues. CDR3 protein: CASSFAGLTDTQYF. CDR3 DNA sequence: TGCGCCAGCAGCTTTGCGGGCCTCACAGATACGCAGTATTTT.

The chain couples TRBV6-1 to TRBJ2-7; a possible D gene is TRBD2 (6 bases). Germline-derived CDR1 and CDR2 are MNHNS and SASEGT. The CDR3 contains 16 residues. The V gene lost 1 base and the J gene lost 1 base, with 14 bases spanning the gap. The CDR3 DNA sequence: TGTGCCAGCAGTGAAGGGGGGGTCCCCCCTTCCTACGAGCAGTACTTC. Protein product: CASSEGGVPPSYEQYF.

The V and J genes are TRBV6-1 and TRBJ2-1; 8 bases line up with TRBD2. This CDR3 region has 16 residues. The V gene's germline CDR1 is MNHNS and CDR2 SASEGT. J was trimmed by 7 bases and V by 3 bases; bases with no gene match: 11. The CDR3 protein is CASSDEDGGGGNEQFF. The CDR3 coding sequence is TGTGCCAGCAGTGATGAGGACGGGGGGGGTGGGAATGAGCAGTTCTTC.